The 24 T cell receptor beta chains presented below share a single source sample, sequenced in a study of Graves' ophthalmopathy and Graves' hyperthyroidism. Using RNA transcripts, the TCR beta CDR3 regions were amplified. Investigators did first-round RT-PCR with HTBI primers, then second-round multiplex PCR. Each CDR3 protein gets one entry after TCRdb re-called the multiplex PCR reads with MiXCR. The top ten clones hold 1.6% of a sample with nearly 400,000 distinct CDR3 sequences, around 16% of them seen once. The specimen sequenced was peripheral blood. These receptors all come from a woman aged 18-29 years with Graves' ophthalmopathy.

The rearrangement links TRBV6-5 to TRBJ2-2, with a tentative D call TRBD1 (6 bases). The germline V gene encodes CDR1 MNHEY and CDR2 SVGAGI. The CDR3 is made up of 15 amino acids. Deletions cut 0 bases from V and 2 bases from J, with 7 bases between. The CDR3: CASSYSGQNTGELFF. The CDR3, as DNA: TGTGCCAGCAGTTACTCGGGACAAAACACCGGGGAGCTGTTTTTT.

This chain uses TRBV29-1 with TRBJ2-2, with TRBD1 identical over 12 bases. The CDR3 extends over 14 amino acids. Looked up from germline, CDR1 is SQVTM and CDR2 is ANQGSEA. The trim removed 4 bases at V and 7 bases at J, leaving 4 bases unmatched. The chain's CDR3 is CSVGGQGAYGELFF. The CDR3 bases are TGCAGCGTTGGGGGACAGGGGGCTTACGGGGAGCTGTTTTTT.

This clonotype was observed many times. The rearrangement uses TRBV7-8 and TRBJ2-2; 8 bases match TRBD2. CDR3 length equals 16 residues. Germline V lookup: CDR1 SGHVS, CDR2 FQNEAQ. V lost 4 bases to trimming and J lost 6 bases; unmatched junction nucleotides: 10. The CDR3 nucleotides are TGTGCCAGCAGCTCACATGGCGGGGGGCCTCCCGGGGAGCTGTTTTTT. Its translation: CASSSHGGGPPGELFF.

This clonotype appeared many times. The chain is built from TRBV20-1 and TRBJ1-5, with D possibly being TRBD1 (6 bases). CDR1 and CDR2 from the germline V gene are DFQATT and SNEGSKA (reference sequence). V lost 0 bases and J lost 2, with 17 bases in between. This CDR3 contains 17 residues. Here the CDR3 reads CSARDRLGGQGNQPQHF. Here the CDR3 DNA reads TGCAGTGCTAGAGATAGGTTGGGGGGCCAGGGCAATCAGCCCCAGCATTTT.

This clonotype has at least ten counts. The chain joins TRBV6-2 or TRBV6-3 to TRBJ2-5, with a weak D call TRBD2 (6 bases). Trimming shortened V by 2 bases and J by 4 bases, and 23 bases separated the two germline ends. The germline V gene has CDR1 MNHEY and CDR2 SVGEGT. This CDR3 has 18 residues. For the CDR3, the DNA is TGTGCCAGCAGTTACGACGGAGGCGGGGAAATGTACCCAGAGACCCAGTACTTC. Translation: CASSYDGGGEMYPETQYF.

In this sample, this clonotype turned up many times. The rearrangement links TRBV6-1 to TRBJ1-5; weak D call: TRBD1 (5 bases). The CDR3 consists of 15 residues. Germline V gene lookup returns CDR1 MNHNS and CDR2 SASEGT. The V end lost 0 bases, the J end lost 6 bases, and 12 bases lay between the germline ends. Here the CDR3 DNA reads TGTGCCAGCAGTGAAGCGCGGCAGGGTGCTCAGCCCCAGCATTTT. Amino acids: CASSEARQGAQPQHF.

This clonotype was seen at least ten times. The chain joins TRBV6-5 to TRBJ1-1; TRBD1 is a possible D gene (5 bases). This CDR3 contains 13 residues. Germline V gene data show CDR1 as MNHEY and CDR2 as SVGAGI. V shed 7 bases and J shed 1 base, with 10 bases lying between them. CDR3 region: CASTTQGNTEAFF. For the CDR3, the DNA is TGTGCCAGCACCACTCAGGGGAACACTGAAGCTTTCTTT.

This clonotype has ten or more counts. V is TRBV6-2 or TRBV6-3 and J is TRBJ2-5, with D perhaps matching TRBD1 (7 bases). Germline assignment: CDR1 MNHEY and CDR2 SVGEGT. This CDR3 is 15 amino acids long. Trimming removed 7 bases from V and 5 bases from J, with 20 bases in between. CDR3 region: CASTLAGQLGETQYF. CDR3 nucleotide sequence: TGTGCCAGCACCCTGGCGGGACAGCTAGGGGAGACCCAGTACTTC.

This clonotype occurred many times. V usage is TRBV19 and J usage is TRBJ1-5, with 10 bases identical to TRBD1. After removal of 4 bases from V and 5 bases from J, the junction contained 14 bases not matched to a gene. The CDR3 spans 18 residues. Germline V gene lookup returns CDR1 LNHDA and CDR2 SQIVND (reference sequence). The CDR3 coding sequence is TGTGCCAGTAGTACACGGGACAGGGGAGGGGGATTTCATCAGCCCCAGCATTTT. This encodes CASSTRDRGGGFHQPQHF.

This clonotype was picked up many times. This chain connects TRBV2 to TRBJ2-7; 9 bases align to TRBD2. The germline V gene encodes CDR1 SNHLY and CDR2 FYNNEI. The V gene end was trimmed by 9 bases and the J gene end by 2 bases; junction bases not matched to a gene: 8. The CDR3 spans 14 residues. The CDR3 here is CASTLAGNTYEQYF. CDR3 DNA sequence: TGTGCCAGTACCCTAGCGGGGAATACCTACGAGCAGTACTTC.

This clonotype was recorded at least ten times. The chain couples TRBV6-5 to TRBJ1-2; D call uncertain. Germline V gene lookup returns CDR1 MNHEY and CDR2 SVGAGI. V lost 4 bases and J 5 bases, leaving 14 bases between the germline ends. The length of the CDR3 is 14 residues. CDR3: CASSLSLGVYGYTF. CDR3 DNA sequence: TGTGCCAGCAGTTTGTCGCTCGGCGTGTATGGCTACACCTTC.

The chain joins TRBV6-5 to TRBJ1-6; D is undetermined. The CDR3 covers 15 residues. CDR1 and CDR2 (germline): MNHEY, SVGAGI. V shed 3 bases and J shed 7 bases, with 13 bases lying between them. The CDR3 here is CASSYSGVINSPLHF. The DNA of the CDR3 is TGTGCCAGCAGTTATTCGGGAGTGATCAATTCACCCCTCCACTTT.

This clonotype was seen at least ten times. This chain joins TRBV11-2 and TRBJ2-7; the match to TRBD2 covers 13 bases. The V segment lost 4 bases and the J segment 0 bases; nucleotides outside the gene matches: 9. This CDR3 contains 18 residues. Germline V gene data show CDR1 as SGHAT and CDR2 as FQNNGV. This chain's CDR3 is CASSSPSGTSGNSYEQYF. CDR3 in DNA: TGTGCCAGCAGCTCCCCTTCCGGGACTAGCGGGAACTCCTACGAGCAGTACTTC. Full variable domain (rest looked up from reference TRBV11-2 and TRBJ2-7): EAGVAQSPRYKIIEKRQSVAFWCNPISGHATLYWYQQILGQGPKLLIQFQNNGVVDDSQLPKDRFSAERLKGVDSTLKIQPAKLEDSAVYLCASSSPSGTSGNSYEQYFGPGTRLTVT.

This clonotype was recorded many times. V gene TRBV19 combines with J gene TRBJ2-7; D is ambiguous. The length of the CDR3 is 13 residues. Germline CDR1 is LNHDA and CDR2 is SQIVND (reference sequence). Trimming removed 3 bases from V and 2 bases from J, with 8 bases in between. CDR3: CASSMDRTYEQYF. The CDR3 DNA is TGTGCCAGTAGTATGGACCGAACCTACGAGCAGTACTTC.

This clonotype was counted many times. The gene calls are TRBV7-9 and TRBJ2-7; D gene ambiguous. V was pared by 5 bases and J by 6 bases, with 14 bases between. This CDR3 spans 13 amino acids. The germline CDR1 and CDR2 sequences are SEHNR and FQNEAQ (reference sequence). The chain's CDR3 is CASSVGSFGEQYF. The CDR3 DNA follows: TGTGCCAGCAGCGTCGGTTCCTTCGGCGAGCAGTACTTC.

This clonotype was observed a handful of times. The chain employs TRBV4-3 and TRBJ2-2; D may be TRBD2 (6 bases). The CDR3 covers 18 residues. V was cut by 0 bases and J by 4 bases, with 18 bases left in between. Per germline, CDR1 LGHNA and CDR2 YSLEER. The CDR3 nucleotides are TGCGCCAGCAGCCAAGACCCCCCCCGGGGGAGGTTCACCGGGGAGCTGTTTTTT. This sequence encodes CASSQDPPRGRFTGELFF.

This clonotype was counted at least ten times. V is TRBV30 and J is TRBJ2-7; no clear D. Germline lookup yields CDR1 GTSNPN and CDR2 SVGIG (reference sequence). CDR3 length: 12 residues. V lost 3 bases and J lost 1, with 7 bases in between. CDR3 coding DNA: TGTGCCTGGAGGATCACTTCCTACGAGCAGTACTTC. Its translation: CAWRITSYEQYF. Full variable domain (remainder filled in from reference TRBV30 and TRBJ2-7): SQTIHQWPATLVQPVGSPLSLECTVEGTSNPNLYWYRQAAGRGLQLLFYSVGIGQISSEVPQNLSASRPQDRQFILSSKKLLLSDSGFYLCAWRITSYEQYFGPGTRLTVT.

The table lists this clonotype with many counts. The V and J genes are TRBV28 and TRBJ2-1; 7 bases map to TRBD1. J lost 3 bases, V lost 6 bases, and 14 bases had no gene match. The CDR3 contains 17 residues. From germline, CDR1 is MDHEN and CDR2 SYDVKM. In nucleotides, the CDR3 is TGTGCCAGCAGCTTCATGTCGGGACAGCCGTTCTACAATGAGCAGTTCTTC. Amino acids: CASSFMSGQPFYNEQFF.

The sample holds many counts of this clonotype. V gene TRBV15 combines with J gene TRBJ2-7, with D possibly being TRBD2 (7 bases). The V and J ends lost 5 bases and 6 bases respectively, with 17 bases between them. The CDR3 runs 14 residues. CDR1 is LNHNV, CDR2 YYDKDF, per germline (reference sequence). CDR3 nucleotides: TGTGCCACCAGCCCTGGGGCAGGGGAGGGCGAGCAGTACTTC. The encoded protein is CATSPGAGEGEQYF.

V gene TRBV6-5 combines with J gene TRBJ2-7, with 7 bases matching TRBD2. The V and J ends lost 5 bases and 2 bases, in that order; junction bases with no gene match: 6. The CDR3 sequence is 14 residues long. Germline CDR1 and CDR2: MNHEY and SVGAGI. Here the CDR3 DNA reads TGTGCCAGCAGTAACGGCGGGAGACCCTACGAGCAGTACTTC. Translating gives CASSNGGRPYEQYF.

V gene TRBV6-1 combines with J gene TRBJ1-1; 10 nucleotides match TRBD1. Germline CDR1 reads MNHNS; CDR2 reads SASEGT. Unmatched junction bases numbered 21, after V lost 4 bases and J lost 7 bases. The CDR3 consists of 19 residues. The CDR3 region has the DNA TGTGCCAGCAGTGGACGGGACAGGGGTTTCTCCCGCCGAAACTTTGAAGCTTTCTTT. This translates into CASSGRDRGFSRRNFEAFF.

The chain uses TRBV29-1 and TRBJ2-5; 7 nucleotides agree with TRBD2. CDR3 length: 13 amino acids. After removal of 4 bases from V and 2 bases from J, the junction contained 4 bases not matched to a gene. Germline CDR1 reads SQVTM; CDR2 reads ANQGSEA. The DNA for the CDR3 is TGCAGCGTTGGGGCGGGGGATCAAGAGACCCAGTACTTC. It encodes CSVGAGDQETQYF. Full variable domain (outside the CDR3, taken from reference TRBV29-1 and TRBJ2-5): SAVISQKPSRDICQRGTSLTIQCQVDSQVTMMFWYRQQPGQSLTLIATANQGSEATYESGFVIDKFPISRPNLTFSTLTVSNMSPEDSSIYLCSVGAGDQETQYFGPGTRLLVL.

At least ten counts were recorded for this clonotype. The V and J genes are TRBV18 and TRBJ1-1, with 7 bases aligning to TRBD1. The CDR3 covers 15 residues. The germline gives CDR1 KGHSH, CDR2 LQKENI. V was clipped by 3 bases and J by 3 bases; unmatched bases: 7. The CDR3 protein is CASSPPTGFHTEAFF. CDR3 DNA sequence: TGTGCCAGCTCACCGCCGACAGGGTTTCACACTGAAGCTTTCTTT.

This clonotype was observed many times. The V call is TRBV30, the J call TRBJ2-7; D remains ambiguous. In germline, CDR1 is GTSNPN, CDR2 SVGIG (reference sequence). The V and J ends lost 2 bases and 5 bases respectively, with 10 bases between them. The CDR3 has 12 amino acids. DNA for the CDR3: TGTGCCTGGAGTCCCTCTAGACACGAGCAGTACTTC. Its translation: CAWSPSRHEQYF.